Following are 16 T cell receptor beta chains from one sample sequenced in a study of blood T cell repertoires in COVID-19. The protocol was immunoSEQ multiplex PCR, while the TCRdb copy is restricted to in-frame clones and leaves out a portion. The data show more than 300,000 clones, roughly 83% seen once. Sequenced: peripheral blood. All receptors come from a woman aged 50 to 60 with acute or convalescent COVID-19.

The gene calls are TRBV4-1 and TRBJ1-2; D might be TRBD1 (5 bases). Trimming pared 1 base from V and 9 bases from J, leaving 15 bases between. The germline V gene has CDR1 MGHRA and CDR2 YSYEKL. The CDR3 contains 14 residues. CDR3 in amino acids: CASSQVLAGQSYTF. CDR3 DNA sequence: TGCGCCAGCAGCCAAGTGCTGGCAGGGCAGAGCTACACCTTC.

A single count supports this clone. This chain links TRBV6-5 with TRBJ2-7; TRBD1 matches at 8 bases. CDR1 is MNHEY and CDR2 is SVGAGI in the germline V gene. This CDR3 has 15 residues. V lost 7 bases and J lost 0; bases outside the gene matches: 8. The CDR3 DNA is TGTGCCAGCATCGCGACAGGGGACCTCTCCTACGAGCAGTACTTC. Its protein product is CASIATGDLSYEQYF.

This clone appeared a single time. The genes are TRBV7-2 and TRBJ2-5; TRBD2 agrees at 10 bases. The CDR3 sequence is 15 residues long. Losses at the gene ends were 2 bases for V and 4 bases for J; bases not matched to a gene: 4. The germline V gene has CDR1 SGHTA and CDR2 FQGNSA. CDR3 amino acids: CASSLTSGIGETQYF. The CDR3 DNA reads TGTGCCAGCAGCTTAACTAGCGGGATAGGAGAGACCCAGTACTTC.

The V and J genes are TRBV7-3 and TRBJ2-3; no clear D gene. This CDR3 region has 14 residues. Germline assignment: CDR1 SGHTA and CDR2 FQGTGA. V gave up 1 base and J gave up 4 bases, with 9 bases separating them. CDR3 in DNA: TGTGCCAGCAGCTTAAATCCGGGTCCAGATACGCAGTATTTT. Translating gives CASSLNPGPDTQYF.

Turning to this clone: Other nucleotide sequences in the sample specify the same CDR3. V is TRBV12-3 or TRBV12-4 and J is TRBJ1-2; D not certain. The CDR3 runs 13 residues. V gave up 2 bases and J gave up 0 bases, with 4 bases separating them. CDR3 nucleotide sequence: TGTGCCAGCAGTTTATCATCTAACTATGGCTACACCTTC. Translated: CASSLSSNYGYTF.

This rearrangement joins TRBV30 to TRBJ2-2; D remains unclear. Trimming removed 5 bases at V and 3 bases at J, with 10 bases between. Germline V CDR1 and CDR2: GTSNPN, SVGIG (reference sequence). The CDR3 runs 13 residues. DNA for the CDR3: TGTGCCTGGGGTCACTATCACACCGGGGAGCTGTTTTTT. It yields the protein CAWGHYHTGELFF.

The V gene is TRBV6-2 or TRBV6-3, the J gene TRBJ2-7, with TRBD1 matching 7 bases. CDR1 and CDR2 (germline): MNHEY, SVGEGT. With 2 bases clipped from V and 3 bases from J, the junction kept 4 bases outside the gene matches. The CDR3 sequence is 14 residues long. CDR3 in amino acids: CASSYPGQIYEQYF. The CDR3 nucleotides are TGTGCCAGCAGTTACCCGGGACAGATCTACGAGCAGTACTTC.

V usage is TRBV7-9 and J usage is TRBJ2-2; TRBD1 matches at 7 bases. V shed 4 bases and J 5 bases; nucleotides not matched to a gene: 4. CDR1 and CDR2 from the germline V gene are SEHNR and FQNEAQ (reference sequence). The CDR3 contains 14 residues. The CDR3 protein is CASSSRGQTGELFF. As DNA, the CDR3 is TGTGCCAGCAGCTCCCGGGGACAGACCGGGGAGCTGTTTTTT.

This clone was seen at least ten times. V is TRBV2 and J is TRBJ1-1, with unresolved D. Trimming stripped 8 bases from V and 5 bases from J, with 6 bases between. Germline V gene lookup returns CDR1 SNHLY and CDR2 FYNNEI. This CDR3 comprises 10 residues. CDR3 DNA: TGTGCCAGCGGAGGGACTGAAGCTTTCTTT. This codes for CASGGTEAFF.

The chain uses TRBV5-1 and TRBJ2-2; 12 positions match TRBD2. The ends lost 1 base at V and 3 bases at J; junction bases unmatched: 1. The CDR3 totals 16 residues. Germline loops: CDR1 SGHRS, CDR2 YFSETQ. For the CDR3, the DNA is TGCGCCAGCAGCTTGAGACTAGCGGGAGACACCGGGGAGCTGTTTTTT. Protein: CASSLRLAGDTGELFF.

This rearrangement joins TRBV19 to TRBJ2-7, with 7 bases aligning to TRBD2. Germline CDR1 is LNHDA and CDR2 is SQIVND (reference sequence). The CDR3 contains 13 residues. The V segment lost 2 bases and the J segment 4 bases; nucleotides outside the gene matches: 2. CDR3 region: CASSIQRDYEQYF. The CDR3 coding sequence is TGTGCCAGTAGTATACAGCGGGATTACGAGCAGTACTTC.

The chain recombines TRBV28 with TRBJ2-7; weak D call: TRBD1 (5 bases). This CDR3 contains 14 residues. From germline, CDR1 is MDHEN and CDR2 SYDVKM. V lost 2 bases and J lost 3, with 11 bases in between. DNA of the CDR3: TGTGCCAGCAGTTTAAGGGGCTCATACTACGAGCAGTACTTC. It specifies CASSLRGSYYEQYF.

The chain is built from TRBV2 and TRBJ1-6; D uncertain. The V end was cut by 4 bases, the J end by 7 bases, with 8 bases between. The CDR3 has 13 residues. Germline values: CDR1 SNHLY, CDR2 FYNNEI. The CDR3 DNA is TGTGCCAGCAGTGGAACAGTAAATTCACCCCTCCACTTT. Translation gives CASSGTVNSPLHF.

The J gene is TRBJ2-5, the V gene TRBV12-3 or TRBV12-4; 8 bases map to TRBD1. Trimming cost V 5 bases and J 7 bases; bases outside gene matches: 6. There are 13 residues in the CDR3. CDR3 nucleotide sequence: TGTGCCAGCAGTCGACAGGGGAGCGGGACCCAGTACTTC. Protein product: CASSRQGSGTQYF.

V usage is TRBV2 and J usage is TRBJ2-7, with 10 bases identical to TRBD1. This CDR3 comprises 14 residues. Germline V gives CDR1 SNHLY, CDR2 FYNNEI. V was clipped by 6 bases and J by 5 bases; unmatched bases: 7. This CDR3 reads CASRAGQGYDEQYF. CDR3 DNA: TGTGCCAGCAGGGCGGGACAGGGGTACGACGAGCAGTACTTC.

The genes are TRBV27 and TRBJ2-1; 7 nucleotides match TRBD2. The CDR3 loop spans 15 amino acids. Losses at the gene ends were 3 bases for V and 6 bases for J; bases not matched to a gene: 8. CDR1 is MNHEY, CDR2 SMNVEV, per germline (reference sequence). The CDR3, as DNA: TGTGCCAGCAGTTTCCGCGGGGGAATCCCCAATGAGCAGTTCTTC. Its protein is CASSFRGGIPNEQFF.